This T cell receptor beta chain was retrieved from a study of control samples from healthy donors and cancer patients. Germline trimming cut 5 bases from V and 2 bases from J; bases unmatched to any gene: 3. The CDR3 is made up of 15 amino acids. Germline assignment: CDR1 MNHEY and CDR2 SMNVEV (reference sequence). Profiling relied on immunoSEQ multiplex PCR, and the TCRdb table lists in-frame clones only, not all of them. The table has 260,000 or so clones, about four fifths seen once; the top ten hold about an eighth. Sequences were obtained from PBMCs. The TCR originated in a woman between 55 and 75 years old with lung cancer. The genes are TRBV27 and TRBJ1-2; 12 positions match TRBD1. In DNA, the CDR3 is TGTGCCAGCAGTCCGGGACAGGGGGCGAACTATGGCTACACCTTC. It is translated as CASSPGQGANYGYTF.